This section outlines one T cell receptor (beta chain) sequence together with its context. This sample stems from a study of CD8 T cells in Susac syndrome. The CDR3 contains 17 residues. V gave up 1 base and J gave up 4 bases, with 16 bases separating them. Germline V gene data show CDR1 as SGHVS and CDR2 as FQNEAQ. The multiple sclerosis control cohort comprised treatment-naive individuals presenting with stable or active relapsing-remitting disease. TEMRA cells were FACS-enriched, while CD8+ and CD4+ T cells were negatively isolated. Reverse transcription of 0.5 to 1 ug RNA was performed with random hexamers. Each CDR3 protein is one row after TCRdb ran MiXCR on the immunoSEQ multiplex PCR reads. The data show some 450,000 distinct CDR3 sequences, approximately 85% seen once.

The rearrangement links TRBV7-8 to TRBJ2-2; TRBD1 is a possible D gene (6 bases). Input material: CD8+ T cells from PBMCs. The sequence came from a human donor with multiple sclerosis. The CDR3 loop is CASSLVLGQGSTGELFF. CDR3 nucleotide sequence: TGTGCCAGCAGCTTAGTACTCGGGCAGGGGAGCACCGGGGAGCTGTTTTTT.